This TCR beta chain was found in a study of T cell repertoires in cytomegalovirus infection. For the study at large: Through public TCR beta signatures, both CMV infection and matching HLA type were indicated.

TCRdb passed the reads through MiXCR, listing each CDR3 protein once. The table lists roughly 87,000 distinct CDR3 sequences, roughly 29% of them singletons. Note on this clonotype: What it binds is unknown.

Germline V gene data show CDR1 as SGHAT and CDR2 as FQNNGV. V dropped 2 bases and J dropped 6; count of bases not matched to a gene: 6. The CDR3 runs 15 residues. The chain links TRBV11-2 to TRBJ2-7; 11 bases match TRBD2. The source is a human donor in good health (CMV status not recorded). Some clones in this sample may be carry-over from other donors' samples. The sample here was CD8+ T cells from cultured PBMCs, taken from culture after CMV antigen stimulation. The CDR3 DNA follows: TGTGCCAGCAGCTTAATGTCTCTAGCGGGGGGCGAGCAGTACTTC. It is translated as CASSLMSLAGGEQYF.